A single T cell receptor beta chain is shown here with its context. This record belongs to a study of blood T cell repertoires in COVID-19. Overall study context: The origin of the acute and convalescent COVID-19 samples was the United States, Italy and Spain.

Germline values: CDR1 KGHSH, CDR2 LQKENI. V lost 2 bases to trimming and J lost 0 bases, with 11 bases between them. The CDR3 loop spans 16 amino acids. In the authors' workflow: Reference gene primer amplification gave estimated nucleated cell counts. Data came from immunoSEQ multiplex PCR; TCRdb stores just in-frame clones and leaves some out. V and J calls plus clone size are reproduced from that table; the DNA served to infer D and trimming. The sample includes tens of thousands of clones, roughly 80% seen only once; the top ten take 12%. The chain recombines TRBV18 with TRBJ2-1; the D gene is possibly TRBD2 (5 bases). What was sequenced was peripheral blood. This sequence was found in a human donor in a cohort sampled during active COVID-19. In nucleotides, the CDR3 is TGTGCCAGCTCACCATGGGCGGGTGACTCCTACAATGAGCAGTTCTTC. The encoded protein is CASSPWAGDSYNEQFF. Together with reference TRBV18 and TRBJ2-1, the CDR3 gives the full variable domain: NAGVMQNPRHLVRRRGQEARLRCSPMKGHSHVYWYRQLPEEGLKFMVYLQKENIIDESGMPKERFSAEFPKEGPSILRIQQVVRGDSAAYFCASSPWAGDSYNEQFFGPGTRLTVL.